Following are 3 T cell receptor beta chains from one sample sequenced in a study of Ad26.COV2.S vaccination and SARS-CoV-2 variants. Sequencing used immunoSEQ multiplex PCR; TCRdb keeps in-frame clones, though not all of them. In the table there are about 250,000 clones, around 85% of which are singletons. Treatment reported: around 19 received Ad26.COV2.S at low or high dose, single or two shots; a few received placebo; per-sample allocation not given. The samples date from day 63 after the first vaccine or placebo injection. The specimen comprised peripheral blood, sampled in a trial of Ad26.COV2.S vaccine versus placebo. The receptors originated from a person between 18 and 65 years old who received the Ad26.COV2.S COVID-19 vaccine or a placebo.

The chain carries TRBV9 and TRBJ2-5; no definite D call. Trimming removed 2 bases from V and 0 bases from J, with 5 bases in between. The CDR3 extends over 13 amino acids. Germline V gene sequence: CDR1 SGDLS, CDR2 YYNGEE. For the CDR3, the DNA is TGTGCCAGCAGCGTTGGACACCAAGAGACCCAGTACTTC. This codes for CASSVGHQETQYF.

The V and J genes are TRBV7-2 and TRBJ2-1; D is unresolved. Germline values: CDR1 SGHTA, CDR2 FQGNSA. V was pared by 3 bases and J by 5 bases, with 2 bases between. This CDR3 spans 11 amino acids. The CDR3 protein is CASSFHNEQFF. The CDR3, as DNA: TGTGCCAGCAGCTTCCACAATGAGCAGTTCTTC.

The V gene is TRBV7-2, the J gene TRBJ2-3; TRBD2 matches at 12 bases. Germline CDR1 and CDR2: SGHTA and FQGNSA. Germline trimming cut 4 bases from V and 0 bases from J; bases unmatched to any gene: 5. There are 17 residues in the CDR3. CDR3 in DNA: TGTGCCAGCAGCTCCCGGACTAGCGGGGCTAGCACAGATACGCAGTATTTT. Amino acid sequence: CASSSRTSGASTDTQYF.